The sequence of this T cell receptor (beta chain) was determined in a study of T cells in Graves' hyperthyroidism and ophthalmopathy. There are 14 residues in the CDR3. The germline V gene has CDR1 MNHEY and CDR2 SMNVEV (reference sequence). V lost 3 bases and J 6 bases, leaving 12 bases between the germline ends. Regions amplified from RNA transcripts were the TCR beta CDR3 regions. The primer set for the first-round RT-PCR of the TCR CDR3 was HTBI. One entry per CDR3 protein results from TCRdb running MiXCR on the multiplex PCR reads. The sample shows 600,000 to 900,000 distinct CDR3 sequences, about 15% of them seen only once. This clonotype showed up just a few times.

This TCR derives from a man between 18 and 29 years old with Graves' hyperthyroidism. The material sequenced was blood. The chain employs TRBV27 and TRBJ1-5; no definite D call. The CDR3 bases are TGTGCCAGCAGTTTGTGGGGAGAAGGTCAGCCCCAGCATTTT. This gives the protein CASSLWGEGQPQHF.